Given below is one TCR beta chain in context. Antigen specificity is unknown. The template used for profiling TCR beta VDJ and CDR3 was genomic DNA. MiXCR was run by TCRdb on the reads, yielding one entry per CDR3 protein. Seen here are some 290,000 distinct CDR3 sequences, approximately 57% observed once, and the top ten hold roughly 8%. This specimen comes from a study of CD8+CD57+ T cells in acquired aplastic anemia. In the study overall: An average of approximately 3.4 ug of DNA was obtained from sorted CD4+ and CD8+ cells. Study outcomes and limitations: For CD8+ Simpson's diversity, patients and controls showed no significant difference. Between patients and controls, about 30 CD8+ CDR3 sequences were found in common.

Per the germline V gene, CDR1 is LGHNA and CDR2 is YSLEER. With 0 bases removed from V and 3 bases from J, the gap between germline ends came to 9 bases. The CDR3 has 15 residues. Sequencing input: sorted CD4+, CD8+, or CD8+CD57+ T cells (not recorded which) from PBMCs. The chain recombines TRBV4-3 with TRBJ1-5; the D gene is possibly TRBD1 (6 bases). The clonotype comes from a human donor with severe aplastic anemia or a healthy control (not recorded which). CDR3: CASSQDGGANQPQHF. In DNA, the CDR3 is TGCGCCAGCAGCCAAGATGGGGGGGCCAATCAGCCCCAGCATTTT.